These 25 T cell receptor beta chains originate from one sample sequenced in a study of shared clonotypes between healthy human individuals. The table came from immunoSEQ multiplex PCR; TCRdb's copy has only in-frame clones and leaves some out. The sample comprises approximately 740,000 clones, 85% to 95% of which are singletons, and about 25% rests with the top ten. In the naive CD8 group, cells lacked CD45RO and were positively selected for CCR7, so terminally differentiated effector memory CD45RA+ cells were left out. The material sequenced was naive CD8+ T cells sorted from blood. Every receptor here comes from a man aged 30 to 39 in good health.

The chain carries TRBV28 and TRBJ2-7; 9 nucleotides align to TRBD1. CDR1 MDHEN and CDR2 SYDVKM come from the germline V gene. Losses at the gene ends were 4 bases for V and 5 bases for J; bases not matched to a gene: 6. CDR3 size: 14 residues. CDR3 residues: CASSSGTGKDEQYF. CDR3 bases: TGTGCCAGCAGTTCCGGGACAGGGAAGGACGAGCAGTACTTC.

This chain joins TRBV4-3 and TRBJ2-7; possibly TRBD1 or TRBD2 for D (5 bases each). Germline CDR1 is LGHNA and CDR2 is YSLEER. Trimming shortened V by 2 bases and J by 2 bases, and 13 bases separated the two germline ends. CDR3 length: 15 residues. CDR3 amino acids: CASSQMRGDPYEQYF. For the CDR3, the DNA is TGCGCCAGCAGCCAAATGAGAGGGGACCCCTACGAGCAGTACTTC.

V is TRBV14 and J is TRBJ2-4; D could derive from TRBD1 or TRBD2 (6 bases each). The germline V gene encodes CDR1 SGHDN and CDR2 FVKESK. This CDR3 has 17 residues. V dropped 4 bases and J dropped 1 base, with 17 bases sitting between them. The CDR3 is CASSPRGRGWAKNIQYF. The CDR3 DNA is TGTGCCAGCAGCCCACGGGGGCGCGGGTGGGCCAAAAACATTCAGTACTTC.

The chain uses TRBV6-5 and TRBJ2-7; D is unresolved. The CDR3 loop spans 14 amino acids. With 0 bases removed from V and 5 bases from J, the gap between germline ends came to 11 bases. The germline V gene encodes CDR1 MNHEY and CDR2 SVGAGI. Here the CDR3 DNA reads TGTGCCAGCAGTTACTCTTCAACAGCTCACGAGCAGTACTTC. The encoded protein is CASSYSSTAHEQYF.

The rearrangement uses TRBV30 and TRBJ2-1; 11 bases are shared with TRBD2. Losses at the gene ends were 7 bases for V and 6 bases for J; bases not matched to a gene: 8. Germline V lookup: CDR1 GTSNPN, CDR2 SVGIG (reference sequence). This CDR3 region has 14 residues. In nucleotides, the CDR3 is TGTGCCTCAAATAGCGGGAGGGCCCTCAATGAGCAGTTCTTC. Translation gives CASNSGRALNEQFF. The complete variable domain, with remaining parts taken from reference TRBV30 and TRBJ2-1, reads SQTIHQWPATLVQPVGSPLSLECTVEGTSNPNLYWYRQAAGRGLQLLFYSVGIGQISSEVPQNLSASRPQDRQFILSSKKLLLSDSGFYLCASNSGRALNEQFFGPGTRLTVL.

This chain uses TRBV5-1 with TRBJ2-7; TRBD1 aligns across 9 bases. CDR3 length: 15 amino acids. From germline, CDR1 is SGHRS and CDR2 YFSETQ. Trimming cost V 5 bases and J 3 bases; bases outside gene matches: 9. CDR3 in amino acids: CASRSSGQGRYEQYF. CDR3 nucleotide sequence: TGCGCCAGCAGATCTTCGGGACAGGGACGCTACGAGCAGTACTTC.

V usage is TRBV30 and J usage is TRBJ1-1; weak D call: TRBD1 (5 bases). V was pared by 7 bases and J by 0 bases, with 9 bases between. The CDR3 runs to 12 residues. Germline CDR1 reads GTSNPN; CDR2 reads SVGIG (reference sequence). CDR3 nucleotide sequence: TGTGCCTTGCGACAGATGAACACTGAAGCTTTCTTT. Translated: CALRQMNTEAFF.

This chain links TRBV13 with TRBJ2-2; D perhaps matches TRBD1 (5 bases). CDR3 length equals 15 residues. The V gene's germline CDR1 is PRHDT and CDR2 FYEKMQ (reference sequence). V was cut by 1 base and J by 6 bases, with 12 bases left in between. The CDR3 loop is CASSLAAEGAGELFF. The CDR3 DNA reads TGTGCCAGCAGCTTAGCTGCGGAAGGGGCCGGGGAGCTGTTTTTT. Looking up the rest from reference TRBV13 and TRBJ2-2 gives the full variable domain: AAGVIQSPRHLIKEKRETATLKCYPIPRHDTVYWYQQGPGQDPQFLISFYEKMQSDKGSIPDRFSAQQFSDYHSELNMSSLELGDSALYFCASSLAAEGAGELFFGEGSRLTVL.

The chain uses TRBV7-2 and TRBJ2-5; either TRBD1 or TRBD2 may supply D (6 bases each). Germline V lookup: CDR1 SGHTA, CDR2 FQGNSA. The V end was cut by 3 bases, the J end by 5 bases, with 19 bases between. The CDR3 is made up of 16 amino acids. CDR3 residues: CASSLPRTAGVETQYF. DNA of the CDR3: TGTGCCAGCAGCTTGCCGCGGACAGCGGGTGTGGAGACCCAGTACTTC.

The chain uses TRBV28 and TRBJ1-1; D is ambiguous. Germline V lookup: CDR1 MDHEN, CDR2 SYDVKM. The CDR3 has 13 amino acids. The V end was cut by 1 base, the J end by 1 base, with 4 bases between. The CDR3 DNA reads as TGTGCCAGCAGTTTATTCGGGAACACTGAAGCTTTCTTT. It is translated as CASSLFGNTEAFF.

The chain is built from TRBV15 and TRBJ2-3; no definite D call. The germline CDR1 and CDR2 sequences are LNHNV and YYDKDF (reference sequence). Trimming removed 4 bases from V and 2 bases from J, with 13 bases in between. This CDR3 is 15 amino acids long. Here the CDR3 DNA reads TGTGCCACCAGCAACGACCCATCCTACACAGATACGCAGTATTTT. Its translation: CATSNDPSYTDTQYF.

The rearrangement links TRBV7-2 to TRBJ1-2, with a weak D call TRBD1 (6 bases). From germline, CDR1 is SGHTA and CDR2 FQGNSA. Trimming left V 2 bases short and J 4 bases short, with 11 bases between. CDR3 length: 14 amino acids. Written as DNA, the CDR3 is TGTGCCAGCAGCTTACCAGGGGCCGCCTATGGCTACACCTTC. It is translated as CASSLPGAAYGYTF. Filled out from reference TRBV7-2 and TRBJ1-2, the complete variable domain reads GAGVSQSPSNKVTEKGKDVELRCDPISGHTALYWYRQSLGQGLEFLIYFQGNSAPDKSGLPSDRFSAERTGGSVSTLTIQRTQQEDSAVYLCASSLPGAAYGYTFGSGTRLTVV.

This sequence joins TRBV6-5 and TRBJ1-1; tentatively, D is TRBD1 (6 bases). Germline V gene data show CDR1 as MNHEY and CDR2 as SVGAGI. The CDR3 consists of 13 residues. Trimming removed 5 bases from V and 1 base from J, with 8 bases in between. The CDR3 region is CASSRGQNTEAFF. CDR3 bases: TGTGCCAGCAGTAGGGGACAGAACACTGAAGCTTTCTTT.

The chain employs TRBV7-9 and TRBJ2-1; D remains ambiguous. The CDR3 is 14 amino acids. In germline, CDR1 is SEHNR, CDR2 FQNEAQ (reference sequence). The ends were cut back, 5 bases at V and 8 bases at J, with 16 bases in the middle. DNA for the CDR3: TGTGCCAGCAGCAAACCCGACATTTACCATGAGCAGTTCTTC. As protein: CASSKPDIYHEQFF. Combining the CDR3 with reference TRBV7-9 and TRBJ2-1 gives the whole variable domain DTGVSQNPRHKITKRGQNVTFRCDPISEHNRLYWYRQTLGQGPEFLTYFQNEAQLEKSRLLSDRFSAERPKGSFSTLEIQRTEQGDSAMYLCASSKPDIYHEQFFGPGTRLTVL.

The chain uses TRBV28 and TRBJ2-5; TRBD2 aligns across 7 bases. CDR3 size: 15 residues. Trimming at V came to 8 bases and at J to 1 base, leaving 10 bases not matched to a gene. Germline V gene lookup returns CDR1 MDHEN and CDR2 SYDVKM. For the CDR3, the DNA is TGTGCCAGCGAAGCGGGGCGAAATCCCCAAGAGACCCAGTACTTC. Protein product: CASEAGRNPQETQYF.

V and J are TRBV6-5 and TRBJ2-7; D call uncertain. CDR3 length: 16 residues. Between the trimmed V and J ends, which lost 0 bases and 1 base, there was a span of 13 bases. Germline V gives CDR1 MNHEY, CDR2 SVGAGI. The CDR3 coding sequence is TGTGCCAGCAGTTACTCTGGCGGCCTGGGGTCCTACGAGCAGTACTTC. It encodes CASSYSGGLGSYEQYF.

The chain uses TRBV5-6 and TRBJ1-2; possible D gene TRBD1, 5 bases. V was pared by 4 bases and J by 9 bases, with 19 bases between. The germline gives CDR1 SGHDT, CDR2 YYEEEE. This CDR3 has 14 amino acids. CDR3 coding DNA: TGTGCCAGCAGCCCGGACGGGGGAGCGAGGAGCTACACCTTC. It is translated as CASSPDGGARSYTF.

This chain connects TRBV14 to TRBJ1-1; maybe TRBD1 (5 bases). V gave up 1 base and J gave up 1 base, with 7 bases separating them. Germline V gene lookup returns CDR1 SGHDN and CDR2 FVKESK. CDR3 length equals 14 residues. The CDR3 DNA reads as TGTGCCAGCAGCCAAGCAGGGCGGAACACTGAAGCTTTCTTT. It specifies CASSQAGRNTEAFF.

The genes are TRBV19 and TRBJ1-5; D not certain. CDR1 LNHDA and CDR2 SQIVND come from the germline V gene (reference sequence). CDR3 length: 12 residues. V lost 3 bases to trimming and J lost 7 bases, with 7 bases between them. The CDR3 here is CASSMVEQPQHF. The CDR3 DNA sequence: TGTGCCAGTAGTATGGTGGAACAGCCCCAGCATTTT.

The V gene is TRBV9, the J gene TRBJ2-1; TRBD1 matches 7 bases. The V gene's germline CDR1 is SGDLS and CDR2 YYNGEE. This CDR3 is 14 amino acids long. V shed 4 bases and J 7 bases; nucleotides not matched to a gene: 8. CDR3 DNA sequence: TGTGCCAGCAGCCCATTTAAGACAGGGAATGAGCAGTTCTTC. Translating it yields CASSPFKTGNEQFF.

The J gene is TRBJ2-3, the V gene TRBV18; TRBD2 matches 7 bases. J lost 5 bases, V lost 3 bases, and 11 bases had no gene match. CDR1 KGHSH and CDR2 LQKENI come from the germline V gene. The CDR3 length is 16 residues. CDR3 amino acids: CASSPPSREWEDTQYF. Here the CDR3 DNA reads TGTGCCAGCTCACCCCCCTCGCGGGAGTGGGAAGATACGCAGTATTTT. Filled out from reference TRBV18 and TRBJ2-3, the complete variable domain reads NAGVMQNPRHLVRRRGQEARLRCSPMKGHSHVYWYRQLPEEGLKFMVYLQKENIIDESGMPKERFSAEFPKEGPSILRIQQVVRGDSAAYFCASSPPSREWEDTQYFGPGTRLTVL.

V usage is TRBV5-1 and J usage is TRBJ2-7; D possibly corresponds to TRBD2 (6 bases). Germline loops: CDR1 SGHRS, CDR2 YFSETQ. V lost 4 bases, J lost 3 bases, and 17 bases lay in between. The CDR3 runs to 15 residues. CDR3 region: CASSPSDNPIYEQYF. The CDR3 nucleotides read TGCGCCAGCAGCCCTAGCGACAATCCAATCTACGAGCAGTACTTC.

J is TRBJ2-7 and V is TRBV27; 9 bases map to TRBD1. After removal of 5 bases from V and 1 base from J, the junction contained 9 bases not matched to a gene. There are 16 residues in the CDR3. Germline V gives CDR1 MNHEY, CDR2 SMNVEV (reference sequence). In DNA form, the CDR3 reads TGTGCCAGCAGTATAACCGGGACAGGGCTTTCCTACGAGCAGTACTTC. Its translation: CASSITGTGLSYEQYF.

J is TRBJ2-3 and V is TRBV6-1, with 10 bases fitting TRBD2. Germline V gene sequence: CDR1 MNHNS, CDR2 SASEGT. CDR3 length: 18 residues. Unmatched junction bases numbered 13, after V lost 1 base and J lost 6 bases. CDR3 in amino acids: CASSEVGTSGDPRDTQYF. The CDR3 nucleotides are TGTGCCAGCAGTGAAGTAGGAACTAGCGGGGATCCCCGGGATACGCAGTATTTT.

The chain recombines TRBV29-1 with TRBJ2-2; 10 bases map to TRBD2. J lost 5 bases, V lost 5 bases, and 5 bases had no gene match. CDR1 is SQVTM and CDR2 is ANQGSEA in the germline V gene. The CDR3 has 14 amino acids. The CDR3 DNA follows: TGCAGCGTTCTGACTAGCGGGCCAACCGGGGAGCTGTTTTTT. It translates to CSVLTSGPTGELFF.